Listed here is a single T cell receptor beta chain. The data are from a study of shared clonotypes between healthy human individuals. V lost 0 bases and J 4 bases, leaving 8 bases between the germline ends. The CDR3 runs to 14 residues. CDR1 and CDR2 (germline): SGDLS, YYNGEE. Sequenced by immunoSEQ multiplex PCR; TCRdb stores in-frame clones only, minus some. The sample records about 680,000 clones, approximately 73% being singletons. Source material: memory CD4+ T cells sorted from blood. Subset in this sample: CD45RA-negative fraction. The chain recombines TRBV9 with TRBJ2-1; D gene uncertain. This receptor was obtained from a woman in her 30s in good health. The CDR3 DNA follows: TGTGCCAGCAGCGTAGCCTGGCAGTACAATGAGCAGTTCTTC. Residues: CASSVAWQYNEQFF.